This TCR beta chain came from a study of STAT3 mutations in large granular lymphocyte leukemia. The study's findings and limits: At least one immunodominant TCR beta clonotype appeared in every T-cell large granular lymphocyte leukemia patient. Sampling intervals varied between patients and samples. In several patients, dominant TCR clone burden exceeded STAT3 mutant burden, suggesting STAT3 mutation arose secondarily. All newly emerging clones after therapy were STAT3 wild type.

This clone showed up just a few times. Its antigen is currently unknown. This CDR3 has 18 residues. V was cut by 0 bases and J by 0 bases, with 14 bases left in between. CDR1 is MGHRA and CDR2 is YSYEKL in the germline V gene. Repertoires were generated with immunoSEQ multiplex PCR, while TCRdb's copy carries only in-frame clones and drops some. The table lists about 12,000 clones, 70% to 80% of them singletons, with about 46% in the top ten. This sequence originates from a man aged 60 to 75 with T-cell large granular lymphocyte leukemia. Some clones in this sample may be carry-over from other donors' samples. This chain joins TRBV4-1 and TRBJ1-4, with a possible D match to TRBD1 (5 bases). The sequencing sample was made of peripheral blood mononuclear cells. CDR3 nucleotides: TGCGCCAGCAGCCAAGAGCCGGGACCGAGTGCAACTAATGAAAAACTGTTTTTT. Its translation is CASSQEPGPSATNEKLFF.